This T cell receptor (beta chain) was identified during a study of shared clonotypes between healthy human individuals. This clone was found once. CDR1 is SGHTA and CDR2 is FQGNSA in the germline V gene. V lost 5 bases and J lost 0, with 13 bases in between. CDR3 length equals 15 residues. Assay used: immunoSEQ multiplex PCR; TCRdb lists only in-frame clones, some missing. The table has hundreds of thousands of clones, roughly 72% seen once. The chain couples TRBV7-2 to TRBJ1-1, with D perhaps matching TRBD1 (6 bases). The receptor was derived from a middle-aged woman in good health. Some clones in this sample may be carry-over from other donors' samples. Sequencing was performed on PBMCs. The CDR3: CASSPSTGVNTEAFF. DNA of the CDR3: TGTGCCAGCAGCCCGTCGACAGGAGTGAACACTGAAGCTTTCTTT.